This TCR beta chain was sequenced during a study of T cell changes during pregnancy in multiple sclerosis. The germline gives CDR1 MNHEY, CDR2 SMNVEV (reference sequence). Trimming took 0 bases from V and 0 from J; bases not matched to a gene: 4. This CDR3 has 16 amino acids. Measured with immunoSEQ multiplex PCR; TCRdb has only the in-frame clones, and not every one. This sample has approximately 100,000 clones, with 75% to 95% found just once. The chain is built from TRBV27 and TRBJ2-7, with 8 nucleotides matching TRBD2. The TCR originated in a female donor with multiple sclerosis, enrolled in a pregnancy study. This specimen was peripheral blood, taken in the second trimester of pregnancy. CDR3 coding DNA: TGTGCCAGCAGTTTATCTCCCAGCGGGAGCTCCTACGAGCAGTACTTC. Translating gives CASSLSPSGSSYEQYF.